This TCR beta chain originates from a study of blood T cell repertoires in COVID-19. The overall study: PBMCs, B-cell-depleted T cells, or T cells were the source of the cDNA or gDNA that made up the material.

The ends lost 5 bases at V and 10 bases at J; junction bases unmatched: 9. CDR1 is SGHAT, CDR2 FQNNGV, per germline. CDR3 size: 14 residues. Under the authors' procedure: Amplification of reference gene primers was used by the study to estimate nucleated cell counts. The assay was immunoSEQ multiplex PCR, and TCRdb's table has in-frame clones only and misses some. V and J calls and clone size are those listed in that table; D and trimming were worked out from the DNA. The sample lists 180,000 or so clones, about 85% seen once, with about 9.4% in the top ten. The sequence was collected from a woman older than 75 with acute or convalescent COVID-19. The sequencing sample was made of peripheral blood. The chain links TRBV11-2 to TRBJ2-1; 9 bases fit TRBD2. The CDR3: CASSPGLASGEQFF. CDR3 coding DNA: TGTGCCAGCAGCCCGGGACTAGCTTCCGGGGAGCAGTTCTTC. Together with reference TRBV11-2 and TRBJ2-1, the CDR3 gives the full variable domain: EAGVAQSPRYKIIEKRQSVAFWCNPISGHATLYWYQQILGQGPKLLIQFQNNGVVDDSQLPKDRFSAERLKGVDSTLKIQPAKLEDSAVYLCASSPGLASGEQFFGPGTRLTVL.